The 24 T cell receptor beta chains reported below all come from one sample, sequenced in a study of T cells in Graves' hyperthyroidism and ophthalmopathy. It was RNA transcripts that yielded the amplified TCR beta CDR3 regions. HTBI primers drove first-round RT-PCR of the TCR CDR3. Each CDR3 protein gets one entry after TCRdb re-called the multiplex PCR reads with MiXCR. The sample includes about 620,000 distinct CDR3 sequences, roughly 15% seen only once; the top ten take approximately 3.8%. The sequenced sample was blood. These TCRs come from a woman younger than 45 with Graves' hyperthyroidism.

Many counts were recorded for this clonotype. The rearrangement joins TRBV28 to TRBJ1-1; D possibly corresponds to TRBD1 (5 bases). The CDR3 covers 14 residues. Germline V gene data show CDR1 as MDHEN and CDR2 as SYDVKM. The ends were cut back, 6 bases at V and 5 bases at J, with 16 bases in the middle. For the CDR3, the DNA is TGTGCCAGCAGCTTAGCGGGGGGGAGGACTGAAGCTTTCTTT. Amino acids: CASSLAGGRTEAFF.

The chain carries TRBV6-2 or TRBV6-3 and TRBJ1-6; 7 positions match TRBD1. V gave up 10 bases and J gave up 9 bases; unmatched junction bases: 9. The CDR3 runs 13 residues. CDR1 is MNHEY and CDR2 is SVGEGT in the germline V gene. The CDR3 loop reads CATSTTGVSPLHF. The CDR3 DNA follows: TGTGCCACGTCCACTACAGGGGTTTCACCCCTCCACTTT.

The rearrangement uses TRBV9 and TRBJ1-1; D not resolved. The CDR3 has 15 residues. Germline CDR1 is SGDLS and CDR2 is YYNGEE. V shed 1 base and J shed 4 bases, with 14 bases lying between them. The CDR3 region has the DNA TGTGCCAGCAGCGTAATAGGGTCCGTGGGCACTGAAGCTTTCTTT. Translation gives CASSVIGSVGTEAFF.

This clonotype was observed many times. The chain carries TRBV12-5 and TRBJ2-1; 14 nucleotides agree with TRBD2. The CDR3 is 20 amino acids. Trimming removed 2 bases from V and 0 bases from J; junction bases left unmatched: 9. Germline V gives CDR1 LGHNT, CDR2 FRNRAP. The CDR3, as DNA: TGTGCTAGTGGTTTGTCCCTTTGGGGACTAGCGGGGGCCTCCTACAATGAGCAGTTCTTC. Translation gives CASGLSLWGLAGASYNEQFF.

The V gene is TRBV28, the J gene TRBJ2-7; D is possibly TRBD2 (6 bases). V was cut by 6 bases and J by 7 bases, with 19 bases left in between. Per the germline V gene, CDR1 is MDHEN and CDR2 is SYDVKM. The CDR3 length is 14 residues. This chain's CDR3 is CASRVGGDSREQYF. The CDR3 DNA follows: TGTGCCAGCAGGGTCGGGGGTGATAGTCGTGAGCAGTACTTC.

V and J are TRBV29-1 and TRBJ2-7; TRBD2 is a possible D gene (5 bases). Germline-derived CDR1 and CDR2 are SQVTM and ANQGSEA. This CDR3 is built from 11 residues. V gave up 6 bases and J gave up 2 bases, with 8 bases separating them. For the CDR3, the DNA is TGCAGCGTCGGAGGTACCTACGAGCAGTACTTC. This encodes CSVGGTYEQYF.

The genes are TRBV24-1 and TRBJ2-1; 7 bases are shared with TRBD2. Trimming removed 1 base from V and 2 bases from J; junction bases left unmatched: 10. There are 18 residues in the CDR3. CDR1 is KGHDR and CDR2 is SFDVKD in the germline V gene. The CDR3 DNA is TGTGCCACCAGTGATTTCCCAGGGAGGGGTCTTACCTACAATGAGCAGTTCTTC. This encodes CATSDFPGRGLTYNEQFF.

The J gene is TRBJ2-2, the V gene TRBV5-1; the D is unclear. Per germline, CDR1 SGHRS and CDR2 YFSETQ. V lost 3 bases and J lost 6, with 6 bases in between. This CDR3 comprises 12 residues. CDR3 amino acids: CASSYNAGELFF. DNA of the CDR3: TGCGCCAGCAGCTATAATGCCGGGGAGCTGTTTTTT.

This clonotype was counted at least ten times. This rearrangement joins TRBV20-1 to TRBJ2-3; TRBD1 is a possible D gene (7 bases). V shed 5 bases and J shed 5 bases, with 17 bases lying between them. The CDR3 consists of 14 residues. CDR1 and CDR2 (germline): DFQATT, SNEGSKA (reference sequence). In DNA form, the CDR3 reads TGCAGTGCTTCAGGGGGGAACACACAAGATACGCAGTATTTT. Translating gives CSASGGNTQDTQYF.

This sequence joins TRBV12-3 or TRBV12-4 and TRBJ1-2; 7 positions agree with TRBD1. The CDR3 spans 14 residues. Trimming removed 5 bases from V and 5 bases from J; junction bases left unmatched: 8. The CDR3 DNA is TGTGCCAGCAGTGAGTCGGCAGGGGGATATGGCTACACCTTC. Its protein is CASSESAGGYGYTF.

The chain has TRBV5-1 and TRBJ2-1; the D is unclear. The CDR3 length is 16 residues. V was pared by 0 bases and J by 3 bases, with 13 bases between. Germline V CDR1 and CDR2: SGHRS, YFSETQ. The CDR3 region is CASSLGSSYNYNEQFF. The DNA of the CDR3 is TGCGCCAGCAGCTTGGGGTCCTCGTACAACTACAATGAGCAGTTCTTC.

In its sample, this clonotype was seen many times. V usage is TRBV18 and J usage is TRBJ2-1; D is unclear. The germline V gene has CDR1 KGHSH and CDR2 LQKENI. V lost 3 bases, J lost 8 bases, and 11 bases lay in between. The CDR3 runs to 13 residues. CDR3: CASSPPGTDEQFF. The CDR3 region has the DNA TGTGCCAGCTCACCCCCTGGCACAGATGAGCAGTTCTTC.

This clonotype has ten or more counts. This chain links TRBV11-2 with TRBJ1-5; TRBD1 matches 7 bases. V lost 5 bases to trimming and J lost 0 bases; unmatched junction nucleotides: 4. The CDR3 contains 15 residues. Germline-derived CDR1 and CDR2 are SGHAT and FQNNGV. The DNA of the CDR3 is TGTGCCAGCAGCGTTGACAGGGCTAGCAATCAGCCCCAGCATTTT. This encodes CASSVDRASNQPQHF. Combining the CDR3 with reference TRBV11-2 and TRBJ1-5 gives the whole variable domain EAGVAQSPRYKIIEKRQSVAFWCNPISGHATLYWYQQILGQGPKLLIQFQNNGVVDDSQLPKDRFSAERLKGVDSTLKIQPAKLEDSAVYLCASSVDRASNQPQHFGDGTRLSIL.

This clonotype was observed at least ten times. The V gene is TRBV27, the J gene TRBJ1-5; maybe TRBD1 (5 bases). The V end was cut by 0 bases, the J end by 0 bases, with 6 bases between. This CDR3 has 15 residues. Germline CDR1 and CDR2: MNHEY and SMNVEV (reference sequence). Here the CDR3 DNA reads TGTGCCAGCAGTTTATCAGGGGCTAGCAATCAGCCCCAGCATTTT. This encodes CASSLSGASNQPQHF.

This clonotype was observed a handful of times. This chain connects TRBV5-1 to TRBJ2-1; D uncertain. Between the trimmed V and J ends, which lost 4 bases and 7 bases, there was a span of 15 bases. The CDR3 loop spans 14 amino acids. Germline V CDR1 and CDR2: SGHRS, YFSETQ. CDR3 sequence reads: CASSHRVVGNEQFF. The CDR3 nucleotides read TGCGCCAGCAGCCACCGTGTGGTGGGTAATGAGCAGTTCTTC.

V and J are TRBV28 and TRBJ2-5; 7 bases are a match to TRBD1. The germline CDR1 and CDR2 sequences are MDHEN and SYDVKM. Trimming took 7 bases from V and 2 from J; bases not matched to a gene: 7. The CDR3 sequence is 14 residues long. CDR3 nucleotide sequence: TGTGCCAGCATAGGGGGCCTATGGCAAGAGACCCAGTACTTC. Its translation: CASIGGLWQETQYF.

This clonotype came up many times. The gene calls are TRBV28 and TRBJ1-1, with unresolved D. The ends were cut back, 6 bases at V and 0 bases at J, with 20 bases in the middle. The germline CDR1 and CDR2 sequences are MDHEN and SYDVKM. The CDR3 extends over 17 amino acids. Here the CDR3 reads CASSPYDDYPMNTEAFF. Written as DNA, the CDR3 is TGTGCCAGCAGCCCTTATGACGATTACCCAATGAACACTGAAGCTTTCTTT.

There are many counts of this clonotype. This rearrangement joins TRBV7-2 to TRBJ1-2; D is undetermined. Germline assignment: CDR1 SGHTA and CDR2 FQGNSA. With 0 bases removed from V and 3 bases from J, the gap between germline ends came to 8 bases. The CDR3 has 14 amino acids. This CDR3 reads CASSLAVGDYGYTF. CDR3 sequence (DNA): TGTGCCAGCAGCTTAGCAGTGGGAGACTATGGCTACACCTTC.

Here the CDR3 reads CASSRIVGTGGGTEAFF. The CDR3 DNA reads as TGTGCCAGCAGCCGGATCGTTGGGACAGGGGGCGGCACTGAAGCTTTCTTT. This chain uses TRBV6-2 or TRBV6-3 with TRBJ1-1, with 12 bases fitting TRBD1. Looked up from germline, CDR1 is MNHEY and CDR2 is SVGEGT. This CDR3 spans 17 amino acids. V trimming: 6 bases; J trimming: 4 bases; junction bases outside the gene matches: 12.

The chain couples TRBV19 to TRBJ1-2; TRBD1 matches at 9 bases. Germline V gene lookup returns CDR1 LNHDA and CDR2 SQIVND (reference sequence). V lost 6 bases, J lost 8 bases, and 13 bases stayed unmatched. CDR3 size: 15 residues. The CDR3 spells CASSRDRDGFYGYTF. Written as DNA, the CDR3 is TGTGCCAGTAGCAGGGACAGGGATGGTTTCTACGGCTACACCTTC.

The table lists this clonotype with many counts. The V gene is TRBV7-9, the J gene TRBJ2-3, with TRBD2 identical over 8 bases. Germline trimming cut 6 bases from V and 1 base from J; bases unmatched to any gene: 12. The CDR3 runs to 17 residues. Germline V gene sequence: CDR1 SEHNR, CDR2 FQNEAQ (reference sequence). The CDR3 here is CASRQYSRAGGTDTQYF. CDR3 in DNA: TGTGCCAGCAGACAGTATTCGCGAGCGGGAGGCACAGATACGCAGTATTTT.

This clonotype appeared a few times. CDR3 DNA sequence: TGTGCCAGCATCAACTCCGGGACAGGGGACCACGAGCAGTACTTC. Residues: CASINSGTGDHEQYF. The V gene is TRBV6-1, the J gene TRBJ2-7; 10 nucleotides align to TRBD1. Germline loops: CDR1 MNHNS, CDR2 SASEGT. CDR3 size: 15 residues. V dropped 7 bases and J dropped 5; count of bases not matched to a gene: 11.

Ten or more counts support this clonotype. CDR3 sequence: CASSFAGLAASYEQYF. The CDR3 DNA reads TGTGCCAGCAGTTTCGCGGGACTAGCGGCCTCCTACGAGCAGTACTTC. This chain connects TRBV28 to TRBJ2-7; 11 bases are a match to TRBD2. After removal of 3 bases from V and 0 bases from J, the junction contained 4 bases not matched to a gene. The CDR3 sequence is 16 residues long. CDR1 and CDR2 from the germline V gene are MDHEN and SYDVKM.

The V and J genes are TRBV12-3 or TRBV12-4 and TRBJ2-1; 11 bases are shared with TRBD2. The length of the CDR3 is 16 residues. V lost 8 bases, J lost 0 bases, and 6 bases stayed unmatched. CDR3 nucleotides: TGTGCCAGCGGCAGGGGACTAGCGGCCTCCTACAATGAGCAGTTCTTC. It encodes CASGRGLAASYNEQFF.